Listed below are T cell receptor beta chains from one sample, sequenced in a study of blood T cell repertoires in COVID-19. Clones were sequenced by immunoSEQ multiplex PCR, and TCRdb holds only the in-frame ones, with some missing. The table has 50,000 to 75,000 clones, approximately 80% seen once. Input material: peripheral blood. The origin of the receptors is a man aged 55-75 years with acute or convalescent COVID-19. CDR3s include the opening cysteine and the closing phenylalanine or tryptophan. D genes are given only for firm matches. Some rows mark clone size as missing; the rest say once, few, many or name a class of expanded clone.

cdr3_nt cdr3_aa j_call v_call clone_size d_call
TGCGCCAGCAGCGCCCGGGCCCCAGGATCGTTTTTCCAGCGGGGGCCCGTTGCCCAGTACTTC CASSARAPGSFFQRGPVAQYF TRBJ2-5 TRBV5-1 NA TRBD2
TGTGCCAGCAGCCCGCCCGGGACAGGGGAATACGAGCAGTACTTC CASSPPGTGEYEQYF TRBJ2-7 TRBV14 NA TRBD1
TGTGCCAGCAGCAGTCAGGGGGAGCCTGGAAACACCATATATTTT CASSSQGEPGNTIYF TRBJ1-3 TRBV6-5 NA TRBD1
TGTGCCAGCAGCAGCACCCGGGGGAATCAGCCCCAGCATTTT CASSSTRGNQPQHF TRBJ1-5 TRBV6-5 NA NA
TGTGCCAGCAGCCCCTACTCGGGGGGAGAGACCCAGTACTTC CASSPYSGGETQYF TRBJ2-5 TRBV7-3 NA TRBD2
TGTGCCAGCAGCCGTTTTGACAGGGGTATAGATTCACCCCTCCACTTT CASSRFDRGIDSPLHF TRBJ1-6 TRBV5-4 few TRBD1
TGTGCCAGCAGCCCAAGGACAAGGCACACCATATATTTT CASSPRTRHTIYF TRBJ1-3 TRBV9 NA NA
TGTGCCAGCTCACCACTTCTCACAGGGGGCTTTGGCTACACCTTC CASSPLLTGGFGYTF TRBJ1-2 TRBV18 NA TRBD1
TGCAGTGCTAGTGGAGGGGGAGAGACCCAGTACTTC CSASGGGETQYF TRBJ2-5 TRBV20-1 NA NA
TGTGCCAGTATCCCCGTCCGGGCCCCGGGAGGGAACACTGAAGCTTTCTTT CASIPVRAPGGNTEAFF TRBJ1-1 TRBV19 NA NA
TGTGCCAGCAGGCCTAGCGGGGGGGCCTACGAGCAGTACTTC CASRPSGGAYEQYF TRBJ2-7 TRBV6-6 NA TRBD2